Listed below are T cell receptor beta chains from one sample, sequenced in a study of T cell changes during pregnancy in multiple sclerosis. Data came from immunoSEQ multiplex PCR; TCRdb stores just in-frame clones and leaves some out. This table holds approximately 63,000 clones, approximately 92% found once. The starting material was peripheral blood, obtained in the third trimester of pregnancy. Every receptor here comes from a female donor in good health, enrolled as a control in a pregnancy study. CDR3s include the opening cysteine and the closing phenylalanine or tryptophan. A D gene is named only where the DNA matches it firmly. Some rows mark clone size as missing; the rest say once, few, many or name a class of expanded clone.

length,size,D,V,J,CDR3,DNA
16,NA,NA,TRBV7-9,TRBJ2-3,CASSLFRPRGLDTQYF,TGTGCCAGCAGCTTGTTTCGTCCTAGGGGTTTGGATACGCAGTATTTT
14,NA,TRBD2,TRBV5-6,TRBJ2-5,CASSPSGGAETQYF,TGTGCCAGCAGCCCTAGCGGGGGGGCGGAGACCCAGTACTTC
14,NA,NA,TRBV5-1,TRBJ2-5,CASSPGLNQETQYF,TGCGCCAGCAGCCCCGGACTGAACCAAGAGACCCAGTACTTC
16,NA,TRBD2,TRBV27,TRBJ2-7,CASSSLAGQSSYEQYF,TGTGCCAGCAGTTCACTAGCGGGCCAAAGCTCCTACGAGCAGTACTTC
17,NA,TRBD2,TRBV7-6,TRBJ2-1,CASSHLLRGDSYNEQFF,TGTGCCAGCAGCCACCTACTACGGGGGGATTCCTACAATGAGCAGTTCTTC
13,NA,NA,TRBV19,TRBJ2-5,CASSRPGVETQYF,TGTGCCAGTAGCCGCCCCGGGGTGGAGACCCAGTACTTC
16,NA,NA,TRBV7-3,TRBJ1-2,CASSFSPRGGQGGYTF,TGTGCCAGCAGCTTCTCCCCGAGGGGGGGGCAGGGTGGCTACACCTTC
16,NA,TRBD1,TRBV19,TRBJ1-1,CASSMIQGAMNTEAFF,TGTGCCAGTAGTATGATACAGGGGGCCATGAACACTGAAGCTTTCTTT
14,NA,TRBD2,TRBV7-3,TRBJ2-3,CASSQGLATDTQYF,TGTGCCAGCAGCCAGGGACTAGCCACAGATACGCAGTATTTT
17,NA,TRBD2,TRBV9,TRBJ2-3,CASSSGTSGGPRDTQYF,TGTGCCAGCAGCTCGGGGACTAGCGGGGGGCCGAGGGATACGCAGTATTTT
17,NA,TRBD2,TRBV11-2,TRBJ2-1,CASSLGLAGAAYNEQFF,TGTGCCAGCAGCTTAGGACTAGCGGGAGCGGCCTACAATGAGCAGTTCTTC
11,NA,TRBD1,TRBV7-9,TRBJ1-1,CASSNNRGAFF,TGTGCCAGCAGCAACAACAGGGGAGCTTTCTTT
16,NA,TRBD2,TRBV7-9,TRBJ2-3,CASSLAGAGSTDTQYF,TGTGCCAGCAGCTTAGCGGGAGCGGGATCCACAGATACGCAGTATTTT
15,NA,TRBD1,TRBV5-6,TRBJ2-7,CASSSPGTGMDEQYF,TGTGCCAGCAGCTCGCCCGGGACAGGGATGGACGAGCAGTACTTC
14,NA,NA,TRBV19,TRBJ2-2,CASSIRQVGGELFF,TGTGCCAGTAGTATACGACAGGTCGGAGGGGAGCTGTTTTTT
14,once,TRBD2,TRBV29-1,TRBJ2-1,CSVARIAGDAEQFF,TGCAGCGTTGCACGGATAGCGGGAGACGCGGAGCAGTTCTTC
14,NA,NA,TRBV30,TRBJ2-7,CAWSAFEGFYEQYF,TGTGCCTGGAGTGCCTTTGAGGGTTTCTACGAGCAGTACTTC
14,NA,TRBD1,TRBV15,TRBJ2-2,CATSRTGYTGELFF,TGTGCCACCAGCAGGACAGGGTACACCGGGGAGCTGTTTTTT
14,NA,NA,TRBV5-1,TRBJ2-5,CASSLGQRQETQYF,TGCGCCAGCAGCTTGGGGCAGCGGCAAGAGACCCAGTACTTC
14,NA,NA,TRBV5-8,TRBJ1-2,CASSYGPEEYGYTF,TGTGCCAGCAGCTACGGACCGGAGGAATATGGCTACACCTTC
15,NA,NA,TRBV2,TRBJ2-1,CASYSDRGYDNEQFF,TGTGCCAGCTACTCCGACCGCGGATACGACAATGAGCAGTTCTTC
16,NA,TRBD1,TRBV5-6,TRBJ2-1,CASTPQGARAYNEQFF,TGTGCCAGCACGCCTCAGGGGGCGCGGGCCTACAATGAGCAGTTCTTC
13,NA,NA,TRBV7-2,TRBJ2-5,CASSSGRQETQYF,TGTGCCAGCAGCTCGGGTAGGCAAGAGACCCAGTACTTC
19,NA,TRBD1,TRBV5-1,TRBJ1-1,CASSLTGTGGGMANTEAFF,TGCGCCAGCAGCTTGACCGGGACAGGGGGCGGAATGGCCAACACTGAAGCTTTCTTT
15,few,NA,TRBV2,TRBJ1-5,CASNTQGSNNQPQHF,TGTGCCAGCAACACGCAGGGTTCCAACAATCAGCCCCAGCATTTT
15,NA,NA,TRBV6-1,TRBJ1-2,CASSDPEIAVDGYTF,TGTGCCAGCAGTGACCCGGAGATCGCGGTGGATGGCTACACCTTC
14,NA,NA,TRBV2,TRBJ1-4,CASRSSDRNEKLFF,TGTGCCAGCAGATCGAGTGACAGGAATGAAAAACTGTTTTTT
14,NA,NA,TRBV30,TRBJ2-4,CAWGRQVAKNIQYF,TGTGCCTGGGGAAGACAGGTGGCCAAAAACATTCAGTACTTC
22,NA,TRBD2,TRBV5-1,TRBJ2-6,CASSLLGDRGLAGFSGANVLTF,TGCGCCAGCAGCTTGCTCGGGGATAGAGGACTAGCGGGATTTTCTGGGGCCAACGTCCTGACTTTC
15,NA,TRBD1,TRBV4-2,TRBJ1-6,CASSQGYRGGSPLHF,TGTGCCAGCAGCCAAGGGTACAGGGGCGGTTCACCCCTCCACTTT
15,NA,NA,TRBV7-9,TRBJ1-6,CASSPRLGNNSPLHF,TGTGCCAGCAGCCCGAGGCTAGGAAATAATTCACCCCTCCACTTT
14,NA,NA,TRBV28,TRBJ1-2,CASSLSSDSYGYTF,TGTGCCAGCAGTTTATCGTCCGACTCCTATGGCTACACCTTC
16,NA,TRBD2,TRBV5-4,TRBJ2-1,CASSLAGSGAGNEQFF,TGTGCCAGCAGCTTGGCCGGGTCGGGAGCGGGGAATGAGCAGTTCTTC
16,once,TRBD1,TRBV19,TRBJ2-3,CASRQGPGGVTDTQYF,TGTGCCAGTAGACAGGGTCCAGGGGGAGTAACAGATACGCAGTATTTT
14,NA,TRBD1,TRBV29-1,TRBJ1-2,CSVGQGAPNYGYTF,TGCAGCGTGGGACAGGGGGCGCCTAACTATGGCTACACCTTC
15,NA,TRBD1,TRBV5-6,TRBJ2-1,CASSTDRGLYNEQFF,TGTGCCAGCAGCACCGACAGGGGGCTCTACAATGAGCAGTTCTTC
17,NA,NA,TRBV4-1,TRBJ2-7,CASSRGDRGVISYEQYF,TGCGCCAGCAGCCGGGGGGATAGGGGAGTAATTTCCTACGAGCAGTACTTC
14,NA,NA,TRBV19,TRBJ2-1,CASSNNLAQNEQFF,TGTGCCAGTAGCAATAATCTAGCGCAAAATGAGCAGTTCTTC
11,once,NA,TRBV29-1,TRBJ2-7,CSVVAGYEQYF,TGCAGCGTTGTGGCAGGCTACGAGCAGTACTTC
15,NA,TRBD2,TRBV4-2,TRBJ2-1,CASGAVRGGDNEQFF,TGTGCCAGTGGAGCTGTCCGCGGGGGGGACAATGAGCAGTTCTTC
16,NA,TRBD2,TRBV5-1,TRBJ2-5,CASSGTSGGPEETQYF,TGCGCCAGCAGCGGGACTAGCGGGGGGCCGGAGGAGACCCAGTACTTC